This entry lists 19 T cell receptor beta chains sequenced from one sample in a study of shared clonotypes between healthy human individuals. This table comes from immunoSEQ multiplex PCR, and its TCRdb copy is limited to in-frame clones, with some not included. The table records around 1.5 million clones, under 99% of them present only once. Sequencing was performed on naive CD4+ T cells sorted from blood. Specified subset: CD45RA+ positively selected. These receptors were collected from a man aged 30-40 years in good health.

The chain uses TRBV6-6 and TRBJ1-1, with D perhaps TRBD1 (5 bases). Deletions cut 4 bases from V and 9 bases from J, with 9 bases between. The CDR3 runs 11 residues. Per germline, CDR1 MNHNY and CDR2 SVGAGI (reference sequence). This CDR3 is CASSLQVQAFF. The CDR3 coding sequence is TGTGCCAGCAGTTTACAGGTTCAAGCTTTCTTT.

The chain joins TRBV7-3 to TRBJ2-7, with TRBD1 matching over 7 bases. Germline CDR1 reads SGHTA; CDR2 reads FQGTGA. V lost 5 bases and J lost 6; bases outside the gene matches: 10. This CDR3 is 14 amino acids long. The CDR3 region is CASSQDRPPSEQYF. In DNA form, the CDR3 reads TGTGCCAGCAGCCAGGACAGGCCTCCCTCCGAGCAGTACTTC.

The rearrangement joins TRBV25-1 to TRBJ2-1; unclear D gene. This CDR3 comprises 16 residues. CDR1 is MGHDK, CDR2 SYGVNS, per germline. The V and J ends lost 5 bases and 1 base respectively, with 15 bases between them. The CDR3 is CASSQPTSHSYNEQFF. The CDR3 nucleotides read TGTGCCAGCAGTCAACCGACTTCCCATTCCTACAATGAGCAGTTCTTC.

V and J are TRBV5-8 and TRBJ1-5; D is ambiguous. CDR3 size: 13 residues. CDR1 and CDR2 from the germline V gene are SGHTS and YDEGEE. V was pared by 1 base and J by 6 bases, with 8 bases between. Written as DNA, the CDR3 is TGTGCCAGCAGCTTGTCCCCAAGTCAGCCCCAGCATTTT. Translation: CASSLSPSQPQHF. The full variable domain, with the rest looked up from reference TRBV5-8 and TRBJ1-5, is EAGVTQSPTHLIKTRGQQATLRCSPISGHTSVYWYQQALGLGLQFLLWYDEGEERNRGNFPPRFSGRQFPNYSSELNVNALELEDSALYLCASSLSPSQPQHFGDGTRLSIL.

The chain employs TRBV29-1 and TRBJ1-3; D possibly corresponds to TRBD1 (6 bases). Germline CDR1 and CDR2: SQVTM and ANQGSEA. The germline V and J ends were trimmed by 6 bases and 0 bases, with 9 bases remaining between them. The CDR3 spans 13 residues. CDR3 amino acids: CSVGTFSGNTIYF. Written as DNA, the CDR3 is TGCAGCGTCGGGACATTCTCTGGAAACACCATATATTTT.

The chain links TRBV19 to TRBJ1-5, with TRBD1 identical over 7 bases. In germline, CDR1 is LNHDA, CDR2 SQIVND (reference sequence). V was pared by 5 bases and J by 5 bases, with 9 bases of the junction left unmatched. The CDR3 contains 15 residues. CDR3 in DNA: TGTGCCAGTAGTCATTTAACAGGGGTTGATCAGCCCCAGCATTTT. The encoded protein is CASSHLTGVDQPQHF.

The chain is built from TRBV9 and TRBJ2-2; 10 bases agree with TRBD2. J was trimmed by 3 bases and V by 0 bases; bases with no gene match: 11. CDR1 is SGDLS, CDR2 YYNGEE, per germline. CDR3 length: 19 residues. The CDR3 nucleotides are TGTGCCAGCAGCGTAGAGGGCAAAGAACTAGCGGGGTACACCGGGGAGCTGTTTTTT. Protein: CASSVEGKELAGYTGELFF.

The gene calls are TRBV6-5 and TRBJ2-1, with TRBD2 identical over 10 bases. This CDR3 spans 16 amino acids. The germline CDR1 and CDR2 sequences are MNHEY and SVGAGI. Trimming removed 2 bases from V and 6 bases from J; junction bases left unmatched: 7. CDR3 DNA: TGTGCCAGCAGTTACCCTAGCGGGAGAGGTAGCAATGAGCAGTTCTTC. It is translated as CASSYPSGRGSNEQFF.

The CDR3 region is CASSGDRSYEQYF. CDR3 nucleotide sequence: TGTGCCAGTAGTGGGGACAGGAGCTACGAGCAGTACTTC. The chain has TRBV19 and TRBJ2-7; 8 positions match TRBD1. V shed 5 bases, J shed 3 bases, and the junction held 3 bases outside the gene matches. CDR1 LNHDA and CDR2 SQIVND come from the germline V gene (reference sequence). The CDR3 sequence is 13 residues long.

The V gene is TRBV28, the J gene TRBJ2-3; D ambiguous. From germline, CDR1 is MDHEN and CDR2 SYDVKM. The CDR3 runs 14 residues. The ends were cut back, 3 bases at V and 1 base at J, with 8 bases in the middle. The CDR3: CASSFSDGTDTQYF. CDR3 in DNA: TGTGCCAGCAGTTTTTCTGATGGCACAGATACGCAGTATTTT.

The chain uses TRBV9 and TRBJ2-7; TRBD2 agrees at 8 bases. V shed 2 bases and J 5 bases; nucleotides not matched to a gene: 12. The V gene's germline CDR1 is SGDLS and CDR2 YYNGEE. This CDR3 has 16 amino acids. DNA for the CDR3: TGTGCCAGCAGCGTTTCACTAGCGGCAAGGGGCGACGAGCAGTACTTC. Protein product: CASSVSLAARGDEQYF.

CDR3 sequence (DNA): TGTGCCAGCAGTCTTGGACAGGGGCTGTTTTTT. It translates to CASSLGQGLFF. This rearrangement joins TRBV6-5 to TRBJ2-2, with 8 bases aligning to TRBD1. V trimming: 5 bases; J trimming: 13 bases; junction bases outside the gene matches: 3. Per the germline V gene, CDR1 is MNHEY and CDR2 is SVGAGI. The CDR3 sequence is 11 residues long.

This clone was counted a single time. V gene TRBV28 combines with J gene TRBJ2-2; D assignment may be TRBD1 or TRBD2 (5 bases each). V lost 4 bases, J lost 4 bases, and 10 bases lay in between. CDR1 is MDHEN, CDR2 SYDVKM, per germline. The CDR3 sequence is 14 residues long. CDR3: CASSSPGTTGELFF. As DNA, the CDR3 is TGTGCCAGCAGTTCCCCAGGGACCACCGGGGAGCTGTTTTTT.

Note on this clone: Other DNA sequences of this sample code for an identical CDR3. CDR3 nucleotides: TGTGCCTGGTCGACAGGAAACACCATATATTTT. Protein: CAWSTGNTIYF. The V and J genes are TRBV30 and TRBJ1-3, with D uncertain. V dropped 5 bases and J dropped 4 bases, with 6 bases sitting between them. CDR1 is GTSNPN and CDR2 is SVGIG in the germline V gene (reference sequence). The CDR3 consists of 11 residues.

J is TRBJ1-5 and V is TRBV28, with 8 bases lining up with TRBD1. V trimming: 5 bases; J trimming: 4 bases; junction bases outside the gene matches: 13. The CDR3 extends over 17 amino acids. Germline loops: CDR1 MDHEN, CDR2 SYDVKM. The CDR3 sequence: CASSTQGTGLLNQPQHF. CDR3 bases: TGTGCCAGCAGTACCCAAGGGACAGGATTATTAAATCAGCCCCAGCATTTT. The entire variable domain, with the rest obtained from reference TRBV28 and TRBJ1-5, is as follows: DVKVTQSSRYLVKRTGEKVFLECVQDMDHENMFWYRQDPGLGLRLIYFSYDVKMKEKGDIPEGYSVSREKKERFSLILESASTNQTSMYLCASSTQGTGLLNQPQHFGDGTRLSIL.

CDR3: CASSVAGGTGANVLTF. In nucleotides, the CDR3 is TGTGCCAGCAGTGTAGCGGGAGGGACTGGGGCCAACGTCCTGACTTTC. The chain carries TRBV2 and TRBJ2-6, with 11 bases matching TRBD2. The CDR3 is made up of 16 amino acids. Germline CDR1 and CDR2: SNHLY and FYNNEI. With V trimmed by 4 bases and J by 2 bases, 1 base remained unmatched. Complete variable domain (other parts from reference TRBV2 and TRBJ2-6): EPEVTQTPSHQVTQMGQEVILRCVPISNHLYFYWYRQILGQKVEFLVSFYNNEISEKSEIFDDQFSVERPDGSNFTLKIRSTKLEDSAMYFCASSVAGGTGANVLTFGAGSRLTVL.

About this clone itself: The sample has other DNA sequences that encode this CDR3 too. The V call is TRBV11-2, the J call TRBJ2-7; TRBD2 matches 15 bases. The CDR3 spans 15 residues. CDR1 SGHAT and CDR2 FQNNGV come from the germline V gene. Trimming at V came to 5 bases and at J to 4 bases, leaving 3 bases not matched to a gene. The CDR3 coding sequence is TGTGCCAGCAGCGCGGGACTAGCGGGAGGTTACGAGCAGTACTTC. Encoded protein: CASSAGLAGGYEQYF. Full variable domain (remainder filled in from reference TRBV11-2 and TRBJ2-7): EAGVAQSPRYKIIEKRQSVAFWCNPISGHATLYWYQQILGQGPKLLIQFQNNGVVDDSQLPKDRFSAERLKGVDSTLKIQPAKLEDSAVYLCASSAGLAGGYEQYFGPGTRLTVT.

The CDR3 sequence: CASSLNRGSQETQYF. The CDR3 DNA is TGTGCCAGCAGCTTAAATCGGGGCAGCCAAGAGACCCAGTACTTC. The chain couples TRBV7-3 to TRBJ2-5; the D gene could be TRBD1 or TRBD2 (5 bases each). Looked up from germline, CDR1 is SGHTA and CDR2 is FQGTGA. CDR3 length: 15 residues. V lost 1 base to trimming and J lost 1 base, with 10 bases between them.

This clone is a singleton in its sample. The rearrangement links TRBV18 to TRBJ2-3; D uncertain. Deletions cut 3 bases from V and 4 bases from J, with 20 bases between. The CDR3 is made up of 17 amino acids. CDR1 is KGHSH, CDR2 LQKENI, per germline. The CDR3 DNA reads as TGTGCCAGCTCACCTCAGTCGCCTAAAAAGCCCCCAGATACGCAGTATTTT. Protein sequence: CASSPQSPKKPPDTQYF.